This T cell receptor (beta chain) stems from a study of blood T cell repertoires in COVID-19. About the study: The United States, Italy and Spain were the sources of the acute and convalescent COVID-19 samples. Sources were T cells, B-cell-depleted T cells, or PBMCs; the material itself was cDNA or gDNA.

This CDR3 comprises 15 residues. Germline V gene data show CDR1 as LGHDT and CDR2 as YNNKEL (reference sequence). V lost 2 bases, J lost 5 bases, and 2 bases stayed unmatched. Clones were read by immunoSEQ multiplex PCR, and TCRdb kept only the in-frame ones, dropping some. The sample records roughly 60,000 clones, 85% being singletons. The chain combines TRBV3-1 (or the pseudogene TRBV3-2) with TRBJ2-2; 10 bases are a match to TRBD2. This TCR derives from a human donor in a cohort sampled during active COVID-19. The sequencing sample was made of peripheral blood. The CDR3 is CASSQLAGVTGELFF. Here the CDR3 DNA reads TGTGCCAGCAGCCAACTAGCGGGAGTAACCGGGGAGCTGTTTTTT.